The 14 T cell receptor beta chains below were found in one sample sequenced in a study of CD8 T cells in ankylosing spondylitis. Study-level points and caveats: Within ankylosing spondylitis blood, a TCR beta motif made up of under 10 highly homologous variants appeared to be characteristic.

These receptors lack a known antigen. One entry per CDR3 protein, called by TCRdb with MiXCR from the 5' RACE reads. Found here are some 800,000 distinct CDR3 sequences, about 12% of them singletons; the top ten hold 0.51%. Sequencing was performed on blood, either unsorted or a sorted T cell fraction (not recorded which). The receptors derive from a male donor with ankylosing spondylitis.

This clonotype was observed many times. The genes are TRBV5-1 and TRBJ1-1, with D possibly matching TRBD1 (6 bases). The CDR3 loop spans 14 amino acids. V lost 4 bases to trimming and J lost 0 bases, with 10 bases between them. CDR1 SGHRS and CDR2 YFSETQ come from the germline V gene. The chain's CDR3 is CASSGGAVNTEAFF. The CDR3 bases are TGCGCCAGCAGCGGGGGGGCGGTGAACACTGAAGCTTTCTTT.

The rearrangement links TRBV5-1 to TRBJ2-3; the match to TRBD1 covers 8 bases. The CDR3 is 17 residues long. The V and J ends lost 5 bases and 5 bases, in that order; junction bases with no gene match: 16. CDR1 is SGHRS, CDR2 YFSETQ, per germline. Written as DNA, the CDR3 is TGCGCCAGCAGGCAACCCCCGAGACAGGGGATGGGAGATACGCAGTATTTT. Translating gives CASRQPPRQGMGDTQYF. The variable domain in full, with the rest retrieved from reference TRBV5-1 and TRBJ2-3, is KAGVTQTPRYLIKTRGQQVTLSCSPISGHRSVSWYQQTPGQGLQFLFEYFSETQRNKGNFPGRFSGRQFSNSRSEMNVSTLELGDSALYLCASRQPPRQGMGDTQYFGPGTRLTVL.

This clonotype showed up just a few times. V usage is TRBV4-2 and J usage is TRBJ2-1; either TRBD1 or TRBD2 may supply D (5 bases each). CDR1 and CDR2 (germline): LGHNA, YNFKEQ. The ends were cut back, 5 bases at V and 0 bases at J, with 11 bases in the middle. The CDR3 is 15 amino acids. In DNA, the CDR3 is TGTGCCAGCAGCGCCCGGGACCCCTCCTACAATGAGCAGTTCTTC. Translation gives CASSARDPSYNEQFF.

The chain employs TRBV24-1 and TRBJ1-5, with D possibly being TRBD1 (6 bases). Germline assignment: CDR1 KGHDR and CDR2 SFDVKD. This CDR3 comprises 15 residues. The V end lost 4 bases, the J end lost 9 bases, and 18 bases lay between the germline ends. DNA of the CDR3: TGTGCCACCAGTGAAAATCGGGACACCTCCTGGCCCCAGCATTTT. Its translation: CATSENRDTSWPQHF.

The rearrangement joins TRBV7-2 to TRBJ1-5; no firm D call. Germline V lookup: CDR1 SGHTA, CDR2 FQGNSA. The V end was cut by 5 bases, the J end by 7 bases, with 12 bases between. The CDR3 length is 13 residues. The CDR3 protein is CASSPGIRQPQHF. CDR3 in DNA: TGTGCCAGCAGCCCCGGCATACGACAGCCCCAGCATTTT.

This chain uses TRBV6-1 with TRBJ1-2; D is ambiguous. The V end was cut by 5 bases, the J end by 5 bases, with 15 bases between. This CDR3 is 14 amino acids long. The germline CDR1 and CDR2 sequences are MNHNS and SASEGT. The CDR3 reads CASSSNTAIYGYTF. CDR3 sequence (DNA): TGTGCCAGCAGTAGTAATACAGCGATATATGGCTACACCTTC.

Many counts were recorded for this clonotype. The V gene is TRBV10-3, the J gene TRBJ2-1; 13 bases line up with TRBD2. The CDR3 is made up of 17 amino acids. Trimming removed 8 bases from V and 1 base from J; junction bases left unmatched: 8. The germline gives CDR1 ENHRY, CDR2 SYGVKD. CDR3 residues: CAISRTSGGSSYNEQFF. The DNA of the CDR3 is TGTGCCATCTCTAGGACTAGCGGGGGCTCTTCCTACAATGAGCAGTTCTTC.

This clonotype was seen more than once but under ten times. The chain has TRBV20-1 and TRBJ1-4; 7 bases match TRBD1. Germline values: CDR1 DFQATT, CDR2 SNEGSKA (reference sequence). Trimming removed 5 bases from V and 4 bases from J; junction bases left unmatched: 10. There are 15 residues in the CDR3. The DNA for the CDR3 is TGCAGTGCTGGTAAACAGGGGACCCTTAATGAAAAACTGTTTTTT. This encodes CSAGKQGTLNEKLFF.

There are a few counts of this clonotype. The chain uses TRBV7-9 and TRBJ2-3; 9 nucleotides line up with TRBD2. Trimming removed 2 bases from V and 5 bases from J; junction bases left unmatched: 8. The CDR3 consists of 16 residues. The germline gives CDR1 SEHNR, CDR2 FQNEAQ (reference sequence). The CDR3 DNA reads TGTGCCAGCAGCTTATCTCGCGGGGGGGCCTTAGATACGCAGTATTTT. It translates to CASSLSRGGALDTQYF.

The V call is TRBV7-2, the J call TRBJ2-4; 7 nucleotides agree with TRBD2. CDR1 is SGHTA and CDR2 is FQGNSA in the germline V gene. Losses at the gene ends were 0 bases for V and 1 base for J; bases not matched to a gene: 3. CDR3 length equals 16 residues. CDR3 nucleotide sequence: TGTGCCAGCAGCTTAGCGGTGGGGGGGGCCAAAAACATTCAGTACTTC. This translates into CASSLAVGGAKNIQYF.

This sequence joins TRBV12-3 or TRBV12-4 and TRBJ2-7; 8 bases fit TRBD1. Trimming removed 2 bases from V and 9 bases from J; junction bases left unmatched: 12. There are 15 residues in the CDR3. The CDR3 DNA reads TGTGCCAGCAGTTTACGCGACAGGGGTTCTACGGGGCAGTACTTC. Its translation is CASSLRDRGSTGQYF.

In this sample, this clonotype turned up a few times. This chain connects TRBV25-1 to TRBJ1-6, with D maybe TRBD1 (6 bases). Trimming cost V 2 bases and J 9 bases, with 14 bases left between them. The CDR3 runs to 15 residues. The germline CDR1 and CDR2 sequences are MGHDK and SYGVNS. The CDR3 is CASSERTAVGSPLHF. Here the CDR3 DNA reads TGTGCCAGCAGTGAAAGGACAGCCGTCGGTTCACCCCTCCACTTT.

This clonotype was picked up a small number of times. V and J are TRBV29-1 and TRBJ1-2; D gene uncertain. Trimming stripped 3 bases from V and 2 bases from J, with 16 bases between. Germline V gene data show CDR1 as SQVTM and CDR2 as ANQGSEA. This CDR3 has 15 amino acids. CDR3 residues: CSVEPDSIPNYGYTF. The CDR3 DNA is TGCAGCGTTGAGCCAGATTCCATCCCCAACTATGGCTACACCTTC.

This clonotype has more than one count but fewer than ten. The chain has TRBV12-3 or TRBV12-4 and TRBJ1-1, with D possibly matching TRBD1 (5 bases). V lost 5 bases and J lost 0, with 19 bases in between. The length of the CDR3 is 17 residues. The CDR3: CASSRSPVLDMNTEAFF. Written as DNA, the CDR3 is TGTGCCAGCAGTCGCTCCCCTGTGCTGGACATGAACACTGAAGCTTTCTTT.